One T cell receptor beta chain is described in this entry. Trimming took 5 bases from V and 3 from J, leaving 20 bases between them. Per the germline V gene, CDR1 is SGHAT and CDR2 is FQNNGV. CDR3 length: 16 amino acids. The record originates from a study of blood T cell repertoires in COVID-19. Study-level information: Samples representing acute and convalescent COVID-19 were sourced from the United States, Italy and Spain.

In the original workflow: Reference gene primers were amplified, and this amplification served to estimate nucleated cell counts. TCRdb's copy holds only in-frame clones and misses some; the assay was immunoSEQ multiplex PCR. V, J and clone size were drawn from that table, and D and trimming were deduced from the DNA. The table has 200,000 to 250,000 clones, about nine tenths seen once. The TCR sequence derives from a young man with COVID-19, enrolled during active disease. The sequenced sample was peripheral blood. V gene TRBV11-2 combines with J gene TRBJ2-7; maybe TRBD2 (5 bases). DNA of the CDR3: TGTGCCAGCAGCCCTAGTTTTGGGTGGGAGTACTACGAGCAGTACTTC. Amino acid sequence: CASSPSFGWEYYEQYF. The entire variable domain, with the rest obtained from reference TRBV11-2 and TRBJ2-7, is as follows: EAGVAQSPRYKIIEKRQSVAFWCNPISGHATLYWYQQILGQGPKLLIQFQNNGVVDDSQLPKDRFSAERLKGVDSTLKIQPAKLEDSAVYLCASSPSFGWEYYEQYFGPGTRLTVT.